One sample yielded the 11 T cell receptor beta chains listed below, sequenced in a study of shared clonotypes between healthy human individuals. CD8 cells classed as naive were CD45RO-negative and positively selected for CCR7, excluding terminally differentiated effector memory CD45RA+ cells. Assay used: immunoSEQ multiplex PCR; TCRdb lists only in-frame clones, some missing. The sample lists around 2,000,000 clones; approximately 95% were seen once. The sample consisted of naive CD8+ T cells sorted from blood. The receptors stem from a man aged 18-30 years in good health.

This chain links TRBV12-5 with TRBJ1-4, with a possible D match to TRBD1 (6 bases). The length of the CDR3 is 14 residues. Germline V lookup: CDR1 LGHNT, CDR2 FRNRAP. With 5 bases removed from V and 7 bases from J, the gap between germline ends came to 14 bases. Here the CDR3 reads CASGKGGEGEKLFF. CDR3 DNA sequence: TGTGCTAGTGGTAAAGGGGGTGAGGGTGAAAAACTGTTTTTT.

This clone was detected once. The CDR3 loop reads CASSYGGTGTFDEQFF. DNA of the CDR3: TGTGCCAGCAGTTATGGGGGGACAGGGACTTTCGATGAGCAGTTCTTC. The chain recombines TRBV6-5 with TRBJ2-1; TRBD1 matches at 9 bases. Per germline, CDR1 MNHEY and CDR2 SVGAGI. The CDR3 covers 16 residues. The V segment lost 3 bases and the J segment 8 bases; nucleotides outside the gene matches: 11.

The rearrangement uses TRBV15 and TRBJ2-3; D is perhaps TRBD1 or TRBD2 (6 bases each). V gave up 4 bases and J gave up 3 bases, with 17 bases separating them. Germline lookup yields CDR1 LNHNV and CDR2 YYDKDF (reference sequence). The CDR3 runs 16 residues. The CDR3, as DNA: TGTGCCACCAGCATGTCATCGGGGGCCGCGACAGATACGCAGTATTTT. This translates into CATSMSSGAATDTQYF.

The V gene is TRBV13, the J gene TRBJ1-1; D is ambiguous. Germline lookup yields CDR1 PRHDT and CDR2 FYEKMQ (reference sequence). V was pared by 4 bases and J by 1 base, with 10 bases between. This CDR3 contains 14 residues. The CDR3 sequence: CASSSYTANTEAFF. In DNA form, the CDR3 reads TGTGCCAGCAGCTCTTATACTGCGAACACTGAAGCTTTCTTT.

The genes are TRBV10-3 and TRBJ1-1; D unclear. The ends were cut back, 10 bases at V and 0 bases at J, with 15 bases in the middle. Germline values: CDR1 ENHRY, CDR2 SYGVKD. This CDR3 has 14 amino acids. The CDR3 is CATLLDAMNTEAFF. The CDR3 DNA is TGTGCCACGCTTCTGGACGCCATGAACACTGAAGCTTTCTTT.

The V and J genes are TRBV4-1 and TRBJ1-2; the D gene is possibly TRBD1 (5 bases). Germline loops: CDR1 MGHRA, CDR2 YSYEKL. The CDR3 covers 11 residues. Trimming took 8 bases from V and 2 from J, leaving 6 bases between them. The DNA for the CDR3 is TGCGCCAGCGGGGCAAACTATGGCTACACCTTC. It is translated as CASGANYGYTF.

This chain joins TRBV13 and TRBJ2-7; 9 bases match TRBD2. The germline gives CDR1 PRHDT, CDR2 FYEKMQ (reference sequence). The V gene end was trimmed by 5 bases and the J gene end by 5 bases; junction bases not matched to a gene: 7. This CDR3 is 14 amino acids long. The CDR3, as DNA: TGTGCCAGCAGCCGCGAGCTAGCGGGAAACGAGCAGTACTTC. Translating gives CASSRELAGNEQYF.

This chain connects TRBV2 to TRBJ2-7; D is tentatively TRBD1 or TRBD2 (5 bases each). The ends were cut back, 0 bases at V and 5 bases at J, with 8 bases in the middle. CDR3 length: 13 amino acids. The germline V gene encodes CDR1 SNHLY and CDR2 FYNNEI. CDR3 bases: TGTGCCAGCAGTGAAGCGCTGGGGGACGAGCAGTACTTC. This translates into CASSEALGDEQYF.

The rearrangement links TRBV5-1 to TRBJ1-1, with 12 bases that match TRBD1. CDR1 is SGHRS, CDR2 YFSETQ, per germline. V lost 4 bases, J lost 4 bases, and 5 bases stayed unmatched. The CDR3 spans 15 residues. CDR3 bases: TGCGCCAGCAGCGACCGGGACAGGGGGCTCACTGAAGCTTTCTTT. It codes for CASSDRDRGLTEAFF.

The chain carries TRBV7-9 and TRBJ2-3; D possibly matches TRBD1 or TRBD2 (5 bases each). Looked up from germline, CDR1 is SEHNR and CDR2 is FQNEAQ (reference sequence). This CDR3 is built from 12 residues. The V gene lost 8 bases and the J gene lost 5 bases, with 11 bases spanning the gap. DNA for the CDR3: TGTGCCAGCCGTGGGACCCAAGATACGCAGTATTTT. Protein: CASRGTQDTQYF.

The V and J genes are TRBV19 and TRBJ1-2; D uncertain. Per germline, CDR1 LNHDA and CDR2 SQIVND (reference sequence). The V end lost 3 bases, the J end lost 4 bases, and 18 bases lay between the germline ends. The CDR3 loop spans 16 amino acids. The CDR3 loop is CASSIVGHLGFYGYTF. The CDR3 coding sequence is TGTGCCAGTAGTATCGTAGGGCACCTCGGTTTCTATGGCTACACCTTC.